This T cell receptor (beta chain) was recovered during a study of blood T cell repertoires in COVID-19. Whole-study context: From the United States, Italy and Spain came samples of acute and convalescent COVID-19. T cells, B-cell-depleted T cells, or PBMCs supplied cDNA or gDNA.

Trimming removed 5 bases from V and 8 bases from J, with 18 bases in between. Germline V gives CDR1 MNHEY, CDR2 SMNVEV (reference sequence). CDR3 length: 15 residues. Study processing details: Estimated nucleated cell counts came from reference gene primer amplification. The method was immunoSEQ multiplex PCR; TCRdb's version includes in-frame clones alone and lacks a portion of them. For V, J and clone size, that table is used; D and trimming come from the DNA. The sample has over 30,000 clones; 82% are singletons. The J gene is TRBJ1-4, the V gene TRBV27, with a tentative D call TRBD1 (6 bases). Source material: peripheral blood. The clonotype was recovered from a man older than 75 with active or convalescent COVID-19. The CDR3 region is CASSARGGPVEKLFF. For the CDR3, the DNA is TGTGCCAGCAGTGCCCGGGGGGGCCCCGTCGAAAAACTGTTTTTT. Supplemented by reference TRBV27 and TRBJ1-4, the full variable domain reads EAQVTQNPRYLITVTGKKLTVTCSQNMNHEYMSWYRQDPGLGLRQIYYSMNVEVTDKGDVPEGYKVSRKEKRNFPLILESPSPNQTSLYFCASSARGGPVEKLFFGSGTQLSVL.